This T cell receptor beta chain was sequenced for a study of vaccination and CD4 T cells after COVID-19 (dated by TCRdb to 2021 to 2024). Study-wide context: Convalescent patients had a positive SARS-CoV-2 result on nasal swab PCR, and of these patients, fewer than ten had mild disease and one had severe disease. Participants got two doses of the Pfizer-BioNTech BNT162b2 vaccine (n=8) or two doses of the Moderna mRNA-1273 vaccine (n=2). The convalescent cohort comprised six males and four females, including two Hispanic individuals, seven Caucasians, two Asians and one multiracial person. The cultures were stimulated with overlapping spike peptide pools from SARS-CoV-2 and from the common cold coronaviruses HCoV-NL63, HCoV-OC43 and HCoV-229E. In control cultures, a CEFX viral epitope pool was used as positive control, an HIV-1 Nef peptide pool was used as negative control, or no peptide was added. Post-vaccine blood samples were taken a median of approximately 70 days after the second vaccine dose, with a range of about 13 to 250 days. In 10 COVID-19 convalescent patients and 4 infection-naive healthy vaccine recipients, researchers compared the spike-specific CD4+ TCR repertoire from before mRNA vaccination with the repertoire from after. Post-COVID blood samples were collected from convalescent patients a median of about 92 days after diagnosis, with a range of about 30 to 180 days.

Library generation was performed with PCR. At the Johns Hopkins FTIC core, DNA from the cultured CD4+ T cells underwent TCR sequencing with the Oncomine TCR Beta short-read assay. The QIAamp micro DNA kit was used to extract genomic DNA from the cultured CD4+ T cells. Oncomine TCR Beta libraries from cultured CD4+ T cells were pooled with unique dual indexes and sequenced on an Illumina iSeq 100. For the original study's pipeline: Non-productive sequences were filtered out, and CDR3s that did not start with C, did not end with F or W, or were shorter than 7 amino acids were discarded. Antigen-specific clonotypes were identified with the MANAFEST web application by comparing peptide-stimulated wells with reference and other culture wells. For a clone to be called positive, the clone needed an FDR below 0.05, an odds ratio above 5, and a productive frequency above 0.1% in at least two of three replicate wells. Cross-reactive clonotypes were defined as significantly expanded in both SARS-CoV-2 spike wells and at least one common cold coronavirus spike condition. Levenshtein distances (stringdist) and unrooted phylogenetic trees (ape) in R version 3.6.1 were used to assess CDR3 homology. TCRdb trimmed the raw reads at Q25, called clones with MiXCR and kept productive beta chains. CDR3 protein sequences are deduplicated, and each keeps its most common genes and DNA. Here the V and J calls rest on TCRdb's processing, not on the authors' analysis. In this sample the table shows approximately 10,000 distinct CDR3 sequences, approximately 60% of which occur a single time. The ten largest clones add up to around 31% of the sample.

The CDR3 measures 14 amino acids from cysteine to phenylalanine. The CDR3 DNA has 42 bases and is translated from base 1. The germline V gene (reference sequence) provides CDR1 LNHDA and CDR2 SQIVND. V is cut by 3 bases and J by 0 bases, and the space between the germline ends is 8 bases. General findings and caveats noted by the study authors: In convalescent patients, a median about 84% of post-vaccine SARS-CoV-2-reactive clones were detected only after vaccination, and vaccine-specific priming was suggested by this finding. Nearly all vaccine-specific clones in convalescent patients (304 of 307) were mono-reactive for SARS-CoV-2 spike rather than cross-reactive with common cold coronaviruses. Relatively few convalescent patients were included in the study, and early timepoints after natural infection were not analyzed. The median number of SARS-CoV-2-reactive clonotypes rose from about 23 after infection to roughly 40 after vaccination, but the change was not significant.

Note on this clonotype: Its antigen is still unknown. Per-nucleotide qualities are absent, and no much larger clonotype sits a single base away.

The sample's treatment or condition, from its label and the paper: approximately 9-day PBMC culture with coronavirus spike peptide pools or control peptides (ViraFEST assay). The study used the ViraFEST assay, which expanded antigen-specific T cells with peptide pools and then identified expanded clonotypes by TCR sequencing. The positive SARS-CoV-2 PCR tests of the convalescent patients were dated from March to December 2020, before the Alpha, Beta and Delta variants emerged in the United States. Under 2.5 million PBMCs per well were cultured in IMDM with roughly 5.2% human AB serum and 8.5 to 10 IU/ml IL-2, plus 10 ug/ml peptide pools. On days 3 and 7, half of the culture medium was replaced with fresh IL-2-containing medium. After 10 to 11 days of culture, CD4+ T cells were isolated by negative selection with the EasySep CD4+ T cell isolation kit. Ficoll-Paque Plus gradient centrifugation was used to isolate PBMCs from whole blood, and the isolated PBMCs were then either used fresh or cryopreserved at -140C. Each culture condition was generally run in triplicate wells.

The receptor was derived from a human donor who had recovered from COVID-19. The chain is made from TRBV19 and TRBJ1-1; the D gene lacks a confident call. The sequencing sample was made of CD4+ T cells from blood, cultured in vitro. The base sequence is TGTGCCAGTAGTATTAGGCAGCTGAACACTGAAGCTTTCTTT. Its amino acids are CASSIRQLNTEAFF.